Listed here is a single T cell receptor (beta chain). No antigen is known for it. The source of the sample is a study of OX40 agonist ivuxolimab in advanced cancers. Study findings and constraints: By week 6 at 0.1 to 3.0 mg/kg, blood CD4+ and CD8+ T cells had expanded clonally. Some patients without response likewise showed low normalized clonal expansion.

Patients with autoimmune history or systemic immunosuppression were excluded. Samples were taken at baseline and on day 1 of cycles 4 and 7. TCRdb's table, derived via immunoSEQ multiplex PCR, lists solely in-frame clones and lacks some. The data contain over 15,000 clones, 75% to 85% of them singletons. V lost 7 bases to trimming and J lost 5 bases, with 15 bases between them. The CDR3 loop spans 14 amino acids. From germline, CDR1 is MNHNS and CDR2 SASEGT. Sequences were derived from CD4+ or CD8+ T cells sorted from blood, sampled in a trial of the OX40 agonist ivuxolimab. This clonotype was obtained from an adult with an advanced solid tumor such as melanoma, head and neck, liver or kidney cancer. The chain has TRBV6-1 and TRBJ1-5; perhaps TRBD1 as D (5 bases). CDR3 nucleotides: TGTGCCAGCAAAAAAGGGGATGAGTATCAGCCCCAGCATTTT. This sequence encodes CASKKGDEYQPQHF.